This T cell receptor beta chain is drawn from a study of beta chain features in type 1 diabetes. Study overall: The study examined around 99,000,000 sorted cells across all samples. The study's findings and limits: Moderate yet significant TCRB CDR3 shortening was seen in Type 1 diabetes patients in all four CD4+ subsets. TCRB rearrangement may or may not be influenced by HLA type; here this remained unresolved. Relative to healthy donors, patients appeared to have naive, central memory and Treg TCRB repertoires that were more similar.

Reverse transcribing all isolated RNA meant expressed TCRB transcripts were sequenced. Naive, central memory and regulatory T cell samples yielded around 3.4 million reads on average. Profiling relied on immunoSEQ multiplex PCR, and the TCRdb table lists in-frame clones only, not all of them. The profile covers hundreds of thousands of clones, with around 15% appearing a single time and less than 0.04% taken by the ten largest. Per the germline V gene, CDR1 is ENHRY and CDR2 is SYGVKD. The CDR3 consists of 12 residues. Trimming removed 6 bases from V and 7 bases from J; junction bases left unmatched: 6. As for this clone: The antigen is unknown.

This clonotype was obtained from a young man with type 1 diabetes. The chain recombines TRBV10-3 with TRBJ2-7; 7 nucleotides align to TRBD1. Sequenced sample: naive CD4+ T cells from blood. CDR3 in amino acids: CAIRQGQREQYF. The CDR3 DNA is TGTGCCATCAGACAGGGACAGCGAGAGCAGTACTTC.